The sequence of this T cell receptor beta chain was determined in a study of shared clonotypes between healthy human individuals. The V gene lost 5 bases and the J gene lost 10 bases, with 15 bases spanning the gap. This CDR3 contains 13 residues. Per the germline V gene, CDR1 is SGHAT and CDR2 is FQNNGV. Produced via immunoSEQ multiplex PCR; TCRdb's table is partial and in-frame only. This table has over a million clones, 96% appearing once. The clonotype comes from a man aged 30 to 45 in good health. The specimen sequenced was naive CD4+ T cells sorted from blood. Regarding subset: CD45RA+ positively selected. The chain is built from TRBV11-2 and TRBJ2-1; D ambiguous. CDR3: CASSGIPRPEQFF. As DNA, the CDR3 is TGTGCCAGCAGCGGGATTCCGAGACCCGAGCAGTTCTTC.